This TCR beta chain was obtained from a study of CD8 T cells in Susac syndrome. The CDR3 runs to 18 residues. V was clipped by 1 base and J by 3 bases; unmatched bases: 6. Germline-derived CDR1 and CDR2 are MDHEN and SYDVKM. Random-hexamer reverse transcription was applied to about 0.45 to 1 ug RNA. TCR beta CDR3 was amplified by immunoSEQ covering 54 Vbeta and 13 Jbeta. TCRdb re-derived calls from the immunoSEQ multiplex PCR reads in MiXCR, one entry per CDR3 protein. This table has some 120,000 distinct CDR3 sequences, 90% to 95% appearing once. From blood CD8+ and CD4+ T cells, TCR beta sequences were generated. Through negative isolation, CD4+ and CD8+ T cells were obtained, while TEMRA cells were enriched using FACS. Study results and limitations: It was acknowledged in the study that its TCR sequencing and HLA analysis involved a relatively small number of individuals.

As concerns this clonotype: The antigen is unknown.

Sequenced input: CD8+ T cells from PBMCs. This sequence originates from a human donor with multiple sclerosis. This chain joins TRBV28 and TRBJ1-6; 10 bases are shared with TRBD1. CDR3 loop: CASSLSPRTGGYNSPLHF. The CDR3 DNA is TGTGCCAGCAGTTTATCACCCCGGACAGGGGGCTATAATTCACCCCTCCACTTT.